This T cell receptor (beta chain) emerged from a study of cytomegalovirus exposure and HLA in healthy donors. Assay used: immunoSEQ multiplex PCR; TCRdb lists only in-frame clones, some missing. The sample gives approximately 160,000 clones, about 86% of which show up once; 5.5% to 6% is in the top ten. The ends were cut back, 6 bases at V and 1 base at J, with 16 bases in the middle. Germline CDR1 reads SQVTM; CDR2 reads ANQGSEA. This CDR3 contains 14 residues. The sequenced material came from PBMCs. The receptor was isolated from a woman aged 25 to 39 in good health and CMV-seronegative. This chain connects TRBV29-1 to TRBJ2-7; D is uncertain. Written as DNA, the CDR3 is TGCAGCGTATTGCGAGGCGGTGTATCCTACGAGCAGTACTTC. Protein product: CSVLRGGVSYEQYF.